Sequencing of this TCR beta chain was carried out in a study of metastatic and nonmetastatic thyroid tumors. Study-level findings and limits: Significantly greater TCR beta diversity was reportedly found in malignant thyroid tumors than in benign nodules (in blood and tumor).

With 4 bases clipped from V and 5 bases from J, the junction kept 12 bases outside the gene matches. CDR1 and CDR2 (germline): MDHEN, SYDVKM. This CDR3 comprises 17 residues. Patients had received no treatment of any kind before thyroid surgery. A note on this clone: Its antigen is not identified.

TCRdb re-called clones from the PCR reads using MiXCR. The profile shows 10,000 to 15,000 clones, approximately 33% of them singletons. The origin of this receptor is a male donor with papillary thyroid cancer or a benign thyroid nodule (not recorded which). Some clones in this sample may be carry-over from other donors' samples. Input material: tumor tissue. The genes are TRBV28 and TRBJ2-3; 10 bases map to TRBD2. The CDR3 DNA reads as TGTGCCAGCAGTTGGGGGGGAGCGGGAGGGCTCGGAGATACGCAGTATTTT. Translating gives CASSWGGAGGLGDTQYF.